Sequencing of this T cell receptor (beta chain) was carried out in a study of blood T cell repertoires in COVID-19. Methods used by the authors: It was from reference gene primer amplification that nucleated cell counts were estimated. The data were produced by immunoSEQ multiplex PCR, yet TCRdb's version contains in-frame clones alone and is incomplete. The V and J calls and the clone size are those of that table, but D and trimming were determined from the DNA. The sample consists of about 260,000 clones, about 87% of them appearing once. The clonotype comes from a man in his fifties who had been exposed to COVID-19. The sequencing input was PBMCs or T cells enriched from blood (not recorded which).

The CDR3 region is CASSQWGGETQYF. DNA of the CDR3: TGTGCCAGCAGCCAATGGGGGGGGGAGACCCAGTACTTC. The V and J genes are TRBV6-5 and TRBJ2-5, with TRBD2 matching over 7 bases. This CDR3 contains 13 residues. CDR1 and CDR2 from the germline V gene are MNHEY and SVGAGI. The J segment lost 5 bases and the V segment lost 6 bases, leaving 6 bases of the junction unmatched.